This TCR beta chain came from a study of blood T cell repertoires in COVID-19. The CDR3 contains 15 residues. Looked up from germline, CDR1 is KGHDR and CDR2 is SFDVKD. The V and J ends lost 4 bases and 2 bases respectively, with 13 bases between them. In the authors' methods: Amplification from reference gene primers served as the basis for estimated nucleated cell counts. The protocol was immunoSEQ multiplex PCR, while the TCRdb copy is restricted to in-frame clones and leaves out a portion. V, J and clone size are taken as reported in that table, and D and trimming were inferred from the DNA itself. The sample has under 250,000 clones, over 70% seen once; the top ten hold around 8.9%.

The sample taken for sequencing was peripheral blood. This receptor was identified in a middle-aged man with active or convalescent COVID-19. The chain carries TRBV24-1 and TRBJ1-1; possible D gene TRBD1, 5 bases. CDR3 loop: CATSESQGANTEAFF. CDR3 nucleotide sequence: TGTGCCACCAGTGAGAGTCAAGGGGCCAACACTGAAGCTTTCTTT.